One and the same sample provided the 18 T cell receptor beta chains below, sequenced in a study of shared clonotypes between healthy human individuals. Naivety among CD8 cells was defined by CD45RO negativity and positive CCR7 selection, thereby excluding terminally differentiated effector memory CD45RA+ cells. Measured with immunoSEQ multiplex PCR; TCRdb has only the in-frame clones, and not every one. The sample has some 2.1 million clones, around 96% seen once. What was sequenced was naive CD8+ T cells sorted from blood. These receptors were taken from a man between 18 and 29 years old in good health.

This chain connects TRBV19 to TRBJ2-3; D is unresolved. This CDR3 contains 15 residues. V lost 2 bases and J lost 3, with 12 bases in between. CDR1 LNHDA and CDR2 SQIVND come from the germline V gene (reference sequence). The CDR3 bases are TGTGCCAGTAGTATACTCTCCCCCGGGACAGATACGCAGTATTTT. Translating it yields CASSILSPGTDTQYF.

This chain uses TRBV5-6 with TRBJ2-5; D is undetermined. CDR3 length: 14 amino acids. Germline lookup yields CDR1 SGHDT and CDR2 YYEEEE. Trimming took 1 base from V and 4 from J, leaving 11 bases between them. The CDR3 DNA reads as TGTGCCAGCAGCTTGCGGTCAGGTAGAGAGACCCAGTACTTC. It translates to CASSLRSGRETQYF.

The CDR3 sequence is CASSLGLARVTDTQYF. As DNA, the CDR3 is TGTGCCAGCAGTTTGGGACTAGCACGAGTCACAGATACGCAGTATTTT. This chain connects TRBV6-5 to TRBJ2-3, with 9 bases that match TRBD2. With V trimmed by 4 bases and J by 2 bases, 7 bases remained unmatched. The CDR3 length is 16 residues. The germline CDR1 and CDR2 sequences are MNHEY and SVGAGI.

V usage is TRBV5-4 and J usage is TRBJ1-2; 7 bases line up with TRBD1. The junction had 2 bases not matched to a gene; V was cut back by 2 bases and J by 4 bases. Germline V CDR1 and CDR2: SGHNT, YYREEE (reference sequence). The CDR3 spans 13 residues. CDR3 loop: CASSFSGGYGYTF. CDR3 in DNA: TGTGCCAGCAGCTTCTCAGGGGGCTATGGCTACACCTTC.

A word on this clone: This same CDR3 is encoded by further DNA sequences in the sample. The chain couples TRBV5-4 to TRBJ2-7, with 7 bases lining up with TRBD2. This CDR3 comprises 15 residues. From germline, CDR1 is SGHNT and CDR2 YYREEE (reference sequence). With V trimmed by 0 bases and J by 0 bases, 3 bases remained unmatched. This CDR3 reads CASSLGLADSYEQYF. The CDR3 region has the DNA TGTGCCAGCAGCTTGGGGCTAGCGGACTCCTACGAGCAGTACTTC.

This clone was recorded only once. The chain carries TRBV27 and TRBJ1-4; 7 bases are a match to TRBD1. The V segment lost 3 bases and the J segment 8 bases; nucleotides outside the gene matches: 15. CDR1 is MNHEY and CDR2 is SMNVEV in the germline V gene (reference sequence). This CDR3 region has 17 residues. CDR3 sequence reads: CASSLGTVQKGNEKLFF. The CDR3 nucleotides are TGTGCCAGCAGTTTGGGGACAGTACAGAAAGGGAACGAAAAACTGTTTTTT.

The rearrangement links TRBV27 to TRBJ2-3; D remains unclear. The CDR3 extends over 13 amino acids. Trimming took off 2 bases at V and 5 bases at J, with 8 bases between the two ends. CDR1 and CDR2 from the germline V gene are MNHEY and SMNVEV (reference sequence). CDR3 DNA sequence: TGTGCCAGCAGTTTAAACTATATAGATACGCAGTATTTT. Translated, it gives CASSLNYIDTQYF.

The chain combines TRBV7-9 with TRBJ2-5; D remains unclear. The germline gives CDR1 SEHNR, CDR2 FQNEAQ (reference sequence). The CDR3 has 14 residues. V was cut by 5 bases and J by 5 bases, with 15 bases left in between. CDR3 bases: TGTGCCAGCAGCCACGAGTGGGGATGGGAGACCCAGTACTTC. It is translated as CASSHEWGWETQYF.

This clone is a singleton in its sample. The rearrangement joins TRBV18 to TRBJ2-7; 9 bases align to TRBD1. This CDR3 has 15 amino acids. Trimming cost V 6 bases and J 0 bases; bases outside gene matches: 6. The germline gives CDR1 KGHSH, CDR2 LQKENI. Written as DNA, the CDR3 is TGTGCCAGCTCTGGGGACAGGGCAAACTCCTACGAGCAGTACTTC. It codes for CASSGDRANSYEQYF.

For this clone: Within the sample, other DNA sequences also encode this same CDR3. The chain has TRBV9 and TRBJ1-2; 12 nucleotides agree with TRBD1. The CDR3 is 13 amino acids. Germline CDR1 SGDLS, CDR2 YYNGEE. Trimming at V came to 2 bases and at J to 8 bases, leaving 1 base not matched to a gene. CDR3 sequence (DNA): TGTGCCAGCAGCGTCGGGACAGGGGGCGGCTACACCTTC. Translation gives CASSVGTGGGYTF.

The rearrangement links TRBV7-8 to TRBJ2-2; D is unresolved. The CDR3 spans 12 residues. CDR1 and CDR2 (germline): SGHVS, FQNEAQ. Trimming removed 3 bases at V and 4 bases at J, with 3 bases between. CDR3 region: CASSFSTGELFF. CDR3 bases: TGTGCCAGCAGCTTCAGCACCGGGGAGCTGTTTTTT. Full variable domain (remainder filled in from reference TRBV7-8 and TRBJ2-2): GAGVSQSPRYKVAKRGQDVALRCDPISGHVSLFWYQQALGQGPEFLTYFQNEAQLDKSGLPSDRFFAERPEGSVSTLKIQRTQQEDSAVYLCASSFSTGELFFGEGSRLTVL.

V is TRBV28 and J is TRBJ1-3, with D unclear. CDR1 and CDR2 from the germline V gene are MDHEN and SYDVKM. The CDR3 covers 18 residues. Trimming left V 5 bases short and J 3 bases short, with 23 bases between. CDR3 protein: CASSPPDSYLGFGNTIYF. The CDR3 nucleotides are TGTGCCAGCAGTCCGCCCGATTCTTACCTGGGGTTTGGAAACACCATATATTTT.

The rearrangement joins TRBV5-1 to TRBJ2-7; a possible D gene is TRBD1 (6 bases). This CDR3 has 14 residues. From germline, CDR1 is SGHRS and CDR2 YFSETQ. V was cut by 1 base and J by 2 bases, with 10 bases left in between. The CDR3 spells CASSLSGVPYEQYF. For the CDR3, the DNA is TGCGCCAGCAGCTTGTCAGGGGTCCCCTACGAGCAGTACTTC.

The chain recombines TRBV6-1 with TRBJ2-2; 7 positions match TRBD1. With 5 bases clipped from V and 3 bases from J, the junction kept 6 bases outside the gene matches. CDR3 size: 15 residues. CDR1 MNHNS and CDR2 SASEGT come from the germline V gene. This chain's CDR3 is CASSSGQIDTGELFF. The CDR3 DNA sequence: TGTGCCAGCAGTTCGGGACAGATAGACACCGGGGAGCTGTTTTTT.

The CDR3 loop is CASSAEGTDQPDTQYF. In DNA, the CDR3 is TGTGCCAGCAGTGCGGAGGGGACAGATCAACCAGATACGCAGTATTTT. The chain couples TRBV2 to TRBJ2-3, with D possibly matching TRBD1 (7 bases). CDR1 is SNHLY, CDR2 FYNNEI, per germline. The CDR3 is 16 residues long. V gave up 4 bases and J gave up 4 bases, with 18 bases separating them.

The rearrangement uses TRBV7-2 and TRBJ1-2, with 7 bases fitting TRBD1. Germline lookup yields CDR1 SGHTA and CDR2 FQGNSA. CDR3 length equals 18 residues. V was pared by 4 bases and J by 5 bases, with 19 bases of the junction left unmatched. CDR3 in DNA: TGTGCCAGCAGCTCGCCAGACAGGGACCATTTATTAGGGTATGGCTACACCTTC. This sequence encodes CASSSPDRDHLLGYGYTF.

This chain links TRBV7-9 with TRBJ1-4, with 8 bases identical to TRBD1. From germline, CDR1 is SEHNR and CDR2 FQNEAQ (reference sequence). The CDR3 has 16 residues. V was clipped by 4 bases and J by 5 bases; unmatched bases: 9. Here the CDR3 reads CASSSARTGSNEKLFF. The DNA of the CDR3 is TGTGCCAGCAGCTCCGCTAGGACAGGGTCGAATGAAAAACTGTTTTTT.

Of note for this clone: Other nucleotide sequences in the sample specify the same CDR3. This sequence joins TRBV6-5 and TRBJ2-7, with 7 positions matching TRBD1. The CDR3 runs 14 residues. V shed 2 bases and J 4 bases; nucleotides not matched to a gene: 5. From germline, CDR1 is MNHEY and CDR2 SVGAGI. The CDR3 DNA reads TGTGCCAGCAGTTACGACAGGGCCGGTTACGAGCAGTACTTC. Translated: CASSYDRAGYEQYF.